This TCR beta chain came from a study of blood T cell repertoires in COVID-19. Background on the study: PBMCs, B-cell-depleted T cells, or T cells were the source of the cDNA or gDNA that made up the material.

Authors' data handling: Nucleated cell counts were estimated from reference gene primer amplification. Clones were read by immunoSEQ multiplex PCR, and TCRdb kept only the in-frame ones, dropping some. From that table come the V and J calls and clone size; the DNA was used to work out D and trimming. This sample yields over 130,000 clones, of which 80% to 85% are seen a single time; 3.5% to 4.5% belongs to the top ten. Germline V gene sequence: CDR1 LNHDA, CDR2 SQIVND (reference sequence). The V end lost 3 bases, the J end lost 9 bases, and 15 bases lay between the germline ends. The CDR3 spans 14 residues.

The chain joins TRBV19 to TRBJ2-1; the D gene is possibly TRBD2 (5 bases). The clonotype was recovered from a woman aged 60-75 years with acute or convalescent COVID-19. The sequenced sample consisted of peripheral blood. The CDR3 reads CASSIDLGVSEQFF. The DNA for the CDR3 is TGTGCCAGTAGTATCGATTTGGGAGTCAGTGAGCAGTTCTTC.